Listed below are T cell receptor beta chains from one sample, sequenced in a study of cytomegalovirus exposure and HLA in healthy donors. Profiling relied on immunoSEQ multiplex PCR, and the TCRdb table lists in-frame clones only, not all of them. The data hold 150,000 to 180,000 clones, with roughly 80% observed a single time. Source material: PBMCs. These receptors originate from a woman aged 40 to 50 in good health and CMV-seronegative. The CDR3 runs from the conserved cysteine through the conserved F or W. The order of the fields is J gene, clone size, D gene, V gene, CDR3 DNA, CDR3 protein. A D gene is named only where the DNA matches it firmly. Expanded clones are given a class, and other clones once, few, many or no size at all.

J gene: TRBJ1-2; clone size: .; D gene: TRBD1; V gene: TRBV7-9; CDR3 DNA: TGTGCCAGCAGACCGGACAGGGAAGCCTACACCTTC; CDR3 protein: CASRPDREAYTF
J gene: TRBJ1-5; clone size: .; D gene: .; V gene: TRBV7-9; CDR3 DNA: TGTGCCAGCAGCTTAGGGCAGGGTTATCAGCCCCAGCATTTT; CDR3 protein: CASSLGQGYQPQHF
J gene: TRBJ2-3; clone size: few; D gene: TRBD2; V gene: TRBV7-2; CDR3 DNA: TGTGCCAGCAGCGTAACCAGCTCTAGCGGTGGCACAGATACGCAGTATTTT; CDR3 protein: CASSVTSSSGGTDTQYF
J gene: TRBJ1-1; clone size: .; D gene: .; V gene: TRBV5-6; CDR3 DNA: TGTGCCAGCAGCCTCCCGGGGATGAACACTGAAGCTTTCTTT; CDR3 protein: CASSLPGMNTEAFF
J gene: TRBJ1-5; clone size: .; D gene: .; V gene: TRBV25-1; CDR3 DNA: TGTGCCAGGGTCGGTCAGCCCCAGCATTTT; CDR3 protein: CARVGQPQHF
J gene: TRBJ1-1; clone size: .; D gene: .; V gene: TRBV11-3; CDR3 DNA: TGTGCCAGCAGCTTAGATCCCCTGACTGAAGCTTTCTTT; CDR3 protein: CASSLDPLTEAFF
J gene: TRBJ1-1; clone size: .; D gene: TRBD1; V gene: TRBV6-1; CDR3 DNA: TGTGCCAGCAGTGGACAGGGGGACACTGAAGCTTTCTTT; CDR3 protein: CASSGQGDTEAFF
J gene: TRBJ2-7; clone size: .; D gene: TRBD1; V gene: TRBV5-4; CDR3 DNA: TGTGCCAGCAGTCGGGACAGGGGGATTCACGAGCAGTACTTC; CDR3 protein: CASSRDRGIHEQYF
J gene: TRBJ2-2; clone size: .; D gene: TRBD2; V gene: TRBV10-2; CDR3 DNA: TGCGCCAGCAGTCCTAGCGGGTCGAACACCGGGGAGCTGTTTTTT; CDR3 protein: CASSPSGSNTGELFF
J gene: TRBJ2-7; clone size: .; D gene: TRBD2; V gene: TRBV7-9; CDR3 DNA: TGTGCCAGCAGCTTAGGGCTAGCGGGAGTCTACGAGCAGTACTTC; CDR3 protein: CASSLGLAGVYEQYF
J gene: TRBJ1-2; clone size: .; D gene: .; V gene: TRBV29-1; CDR3 DNA: TGCAGCGCTGGGAGGGCAGGTGGAAACTATGGCTACACCTTC; CDR3 protein: CSAGRAGGNYGYTF
J gene: TRBJ2-3; clone size: few; D gene: TRBD2; V gene: TRBV5-1; CDR3 DNA: TGCGCCAGCAGCTTCGGGGGGGAACAAGATACGCAGTATTTT; CDR3 protein: CASSFGGEQDTQYF
J gene: TRBJ1-2; clone size: .; D gene: .; V gene: TRBV28; CDR3 DNA: TGTGCCAGCAGTTACCCACAGGGCAGTGGCTACACCTTC; CDR3 protein: CASSYPQGSGYTF
J gene: TRBJ1-2; clone size: .; D gene: TRBD1; V gene: TRBV9; CDR3 DNA: TGTGCCAGCAGCGTAGCAGGGGGCTATGGCTACACCTTC; CDR3 protein: CASSVAGGYGYTF
J gene: TRBJ1-2; clone size: once; D gene: .; V gene: TRBV28; CDR3 DNA: TGTGCCAGCAGTTTCCCACGAGGAGTCTACTATGGCTACACCTTC; CDR3 protein: CASSFPRGVYYGYTF
J gene: TRBJ2-2; clone size: .; D gene: .; V gene: TRBV2; CDR3 DNA: TGTGCCAGCGGGGGGACGTACACCGGGGAGCTGTTTTTT; CDR3 protein: CASGGTYTGELFF
J gene: TRBJ1-3; clone size: .; D gene: .; V gene: TRBV6-5; CDR3 DNA: TGTGCCAGCAGTTATGAGAACCCCCCCGGAAACACCATATATTTT; CDR3 protein: CASSYENPPGNTIYF
J gene: TRBJ1-1; clone size: .; D gene: TRBD1; V gene: TRBV7-6; CDR3 DNA: TGTGCCAGCGGGGGACAGGGAATGTCGCACACTGAAGCTTTCTTT; CDR3 protein: CASGGQGMSHTEAFF
J gene: TRBJ2-7; clone size: .; D gene: TRBD2; V gene: TRBV2; CDR3 DNA: TGTGCCAGCAAAGCGGGAGGGCACGAGCAGTACTTC; CDR3 protein: CASKAGGHEQYF
J gene: TRBJ2-2; clone size: .; D gene: TRBD2; V gene: TRBV7-6; CDR3 DNA: TGTGCCAGCAGCCTCTTGGGTAGCGGGGGGCCCACCGGGGAGCTGTTTTTT; CDR3 protein: CASSLLGSGGPTGELFF
J gene: TRBJ2-7; clone size: few; D gene: .; V gene: TRBV19; CDR3 DNA: TGTGCCAGTAGTATCACTAGCTCCTACGAGCAGTACTTC; CDR3 protein: CASSITSSYEQYF
J gene: TRBJ1-5; clone size: .; D gene: TRBD1; V gene: TRBV5-4; CDR3 DNA: TGTGCCAGCAGCGACGGACAGGGCCTCAATCAGCCCCAGCATTTT; CDR3 protein: CASSDGQGLNQPQHF
J gene: TRBJ1-4; clone size: .; D gene: .; V gene: TRBV19; CDR3 DNA: TGTGCCAGTAGTACCCAGACAGGTCATAATGAAAAACTGTTTTTT; CDR3 protein: CASSTQTGHNEKLFF
J gene: TRBJ1-1; clone size: .; D gene: .; V gene: TRBV6-1; CDR3 DNA: TGTGCCAGCAGTGAAGGTCGGGGTAGAGGGACTGAAGCTTTCTTT; CDR3 protein: CASSEGRGRGTEAFF
J gene: TRBJ1-1; clone size: .; D gene: .; V gene: TRBV13; CDR3 DNA: TGTGCCAGCAGCTTACCTTTTGGGTCTCGATTAGGGGGCACTGAAGCTTTCTTT; CDR3 protein: CASSLPFGSRLGGTEAFF
J gene: TRBJ2-1; clone size: .; D gene: .; V gene: TRBV19; CDR3 DNA: TGTGCCAGTAGTGTGACTAGGTATGAGCAGTTCTTC; CDR3 protein: CASSVTRYEQFF
J gene: TRBJ1-2; clone size: .; D gene: .; V gene: TRBV5-1; CDR3 DNA: TGCGCCAGCAGCCAACAGGGAAGCTATGGCTACACCTTC; CDR3 protein: CASSQQGSYGYTF
J gene: TRBJ1-2; clone size: .; D gene: .; V gene: TRBV28; CDR3 DNA: TGTGCCAGCAGTTTGCTGGGTCGACAAGAGAGCTACACCTTC; CDR3 protein: CASSLLGRQESYTF
J gene: TRBJ2-7; clone size: .; D gene: TRBD2; V gene: TRBV30; CDR3 DNA: TGTGCCTGGAGTGTACTAGTTAGGGAGGGCCTAGTAGAGCAGTACTTC; CDR3 protein: CAWSVLVREGLVEQYF
J gene: TRBJ2-1; clone size: .; D gene: .; V gene: TRBV25-1; CDR3 DNA: TGTGCCAGCAGTCCCCTGGGGGGAGAAGTTTACGATGAGCAGTTCTTC; CDR3 protein: CASSPLGGEVYDEQFF
J gene: TRBJ2-2; clone size: .; D gene: TRBD2; V gene: TRBV7-8; CDR3 DNA: TGTGCCAGCAGCCGGACTAGCGGGAGCACCGGGGAGCTGTTTTTT; CDR3 protein: CASSRTSGSTGELFF
J gene: TRBJ2-6; clone size: .; D gene: TRBD1; V gene: TRBV29-1; CDR3 DNA: TGCAGCGCCTACGGACAGGGGATCTCTGGGGCCAACGTCCTGACTTTC; CDR3 protein: CSAYGQGISGANVLTF
J gene: TRBJ2-7; clone size: once; D gene: .; V gene: TRBV5-1; CDR3 DNA: TGCGCCAGCAGCCCCGCTCCGGAGTACAACGAGCAGTACTTC; CDR3 protein: CASSPAPEYNEQYF
J gene: TRBJ1-5; clone size: .; D gene: TRBD1; V gene: TRBV2; CDR3 DNA: TGTGCCAGCAGCCCCGAGACAGGGTACGATCAGCCCCAGCATTTT; CDR3 protein: CASSPETGYDQPQHF
J gene: TRBJ2-7; clone size: .; D gene: .; V gene: TRBV27; CDR3 DNA: TGTGCCAGCAGTTTAGCCACCGGGACTCGCCACTACGAGCAGTACTTC; CDR3 protein: CASSLATGTRHYEQYF
J gene: TRBJ1-2; clone size: .; D gene: TRBD1; V gene: TRBV4-1; CDR3 DNA: TGCGCCAGCAGCCAAGGGCGGACAGGGGGGACTAACTATGGCTACACCTTC; CDR3 protein: CASSQGRTGGTNYGYTF
J gene: TRBJ1-1; clone size: .; D gene: .; V gene: TRBV2; CDR3 DNA: TGTGCCAGCAGTGCCGGCCTAGGACTGATGACTGAAGCTTTCTTT; CDR3 protein: CASSAGLGLMTEAFF
J gene: TRBJ1-1; clone size: once; D gene: .; V gene: TRBV10-2; CDR3 DNA: TGCGCCAGCAGAGGGACTACTCGTGGGAACACTGAAGCTTTCTTT; CDR3 protein: CASRGTTRGNTEAFF
J gene: TRBJ2-7; clone size: .; D gene: .; V gene: TRBV6-5; CDR3 DNA: TGTGCCAGCAGGGGGTCGGGACTCCTCTACGAGCAGTACTTC; CDR3 protein: CASRGSGLLYEQYF
J gene: TRBJ1-5; clone size: .; D gene: .; V gene: TRBV6-1; CDR3 DNA: TGTGCCAGCACCCTGGGGCAGGGAAGGCAGCCCCAGCATTTT; CDR3 protein: CASTLGQGRQPQHF
J gene: TRBJ1-2; clone size: .; D gene: TRBD1; V gene: TRBV5-1; CDR3 DNA: TGCGCCAGCAGCTTGGGAGACAGGGGATTCTATGGCTACACCTTC; CDR3 protein: CASSLGDRGFYGYTF
J gene: TRBJ1-4; clone size: .; D gene: .; V gene: TRBV4-1; CDR3 DNA: TGCGCCAGCAGCCAAGAAGACAGGCGGCGGTTTTTT; CDR3 protein: CASSQEDRRRFF
J gene: TRBJ1-6; clone size: .; D gene: .; V gene: TRBV18; CDR3 DNA: TGTGCCAGCTCACCACTAGAAGGGGGGGCTGTTGATTCACCCCTCCACTTT; CDR3 protein: CASSPLEGGAVDSPLHF
J gene: TRBJ1-4; clone size: .; D gene: .; V gene: TRBV5-1; CDR3 DNA: TGCGCCAGCAGCCCCTACCGGGGGGCAGGGGCGAGGGAAAAACTGTTTTTT; CDR3 protein: CASSPYRGAGAREKLFF
J gene: TRBJ2-1; clone size: .; D gene: .; V gene: TRBV11-3; CDR3 DNA: TGTGCCAGCAGCCACGAAGCGGGTCCCTACAATGAGCAGTTCTTC; CDR3 protein: CASSHEAGPYNEQFF
J gene: TRBJ2-3; clone size: .; D gene: TRBD1; V gene: TRBV18; CDR3 DNA: TGTGCCAGCTCACCACAGGGGGCAAATACGCAGTATTTT; CDR3 protein: CASSPQGANTQYF
J gene: TRBJ2-1; clone size: .; D gene: TRBD2; V gene: TRBV10-3; CDR3 DNA: TGTGCCATCAGTCGAGGGGGGCGCGGGGGGCATAGCAATGAGCAGTTCTTC; CDR3 protein: CAISRGGRGGHSNEQFF
J gene: TRBJ2-1; clone size: .; D gene: .; V gene: TRBV7-9; CDR3 DNA: TGTGCCAGCAGCTTAGGGTGGGAGCTAAACAATGAGCAGTTCTTC; CDR3 protein: CASSLGWELNNEQFF
J gene: TRBJ1-1; clone size: .; D gene: TRBD1; V gene: TRBV5-1; CDR3 DNA: TGCGCCAGCAGCTCTCCTGGTCCTCGTAGGGGGCTGGACACTGAAGCTTTCTTT; CDR3 protein: CASSSPGPRRGLDTEAFF
J gene: TRBJ2-6; clone size: .; D gene: TRBD1; V gene: TRBV5-1; CDR3 DNA: TGCGCCAGCAGCCAAACAGGGGGCTCTGGGGCCAACGTCCTGACTTTC; CDR3 protein: CASSQTGGSGANVLTF
J gene: TRBJ2-7; clone size: .; D gene: TRBD1; V gene: TRBV7-8; CDR3 DNA: TGTGCCAGCAGCTCGCCACTCGACAGGGATGAACAGTACTTC; CDR3 protein: CASSSPLDRDEQYF
J gene: TRBJ2-1; clone size: .; D gene: TRBD2; V gene: TRBV5-1; CDR3 DNA: TGCGCCAGCAGCAGGGAACTAGCGGCCTACAATGAGCAGTTCTTC; CDR3 protein: CASSRELAAYNEQFF
J gene: TRBJ2-7; clone size: .; D gene: TRBD1; V gene: TRBV11-3; CDR3 DNA: TGTGCCAGCAGCTTACCTGACGGGACAGCTCCCTACGAGCAGTACTTC; CDR3 protein: CASSLPDGTAPYEQYF
J gene: TRBJ1-3; clone size: .; D gene: .; V gene: TRBV11-3; CDR3 DNA: TGTGCCAGCAGCTCATCGACAGGATCCTCTGGAAACACCATATATTTT; CDR3 protein: CASSSSTGSSGNTIYF
J gene: TRBJ2-5; clone size: .; D gene: .; V gene: TRBV29-1; CDR3 DNA: TGCAGCGGACTACTGATCGAAGAGACCCAGTACTTC; CDR3 protein: CSGLLIEETQYF
J gene: TRBJ1-1; clone size: .; D gene: .; V gene: TRBV5-4; CDR3 DNA: TGTGCCACCTCGAGAGCGGGCACTGAAGCTTTCTTT; CDR3 protein: CATSRAGTEAFF
J gene: TRBJ1-2; clone size: .; D gene: .; V gene: TRBV19; CDR3 DNA: TGTGCCAGTAGCATAAAGGGACTTTCCTATGGCTACACCTTC; CDR3 protein: CASSIKGLSYGYTF
J gene: TRBJ2-2; clone size: .; D gene: TRBD1; V gene: TRBV5-1; CDR3 DNA: TGCGCCAGCAGCACCCAGGGGGTAGAAACCGGGGAGCTGTTTTTT; CDR3 protein: CASSTQGVETGELFF
J gene: TRBJ2-3; clone size: once; D gene: TRBD2; V gene: TRBV10-2; CDR3 DNA: TGCGCCAGCAGTGAGTCGGGGCGGGGCGGGACTAGCGGGGGCCCACCCACAGATACGCAGTATTTT; CDR3 protein: CASSESGRGGTSGGPPTDTQYF